This T cell receptor beta chain is from a study of shared clonotypes between healthy human individuals. The authors divided CD4+ cells into CD45RA+ naive and CD45RA-negative memory subsets. V was pared by 5 bases and J by 1 base, with 10 bases between. Looked up from germline, CDR1 is SEHNR and CDR2 is FQNEAQ (reference sequence). This CDR3 is 14 amino acids long. In the original analysis: Quality scores were absent from the junction-only immunoSEQ sequences, so filtering differed. Method: immunoSEQ multiplex PCR; TCRdb's copy keeps in-frame clones and lacks some. V and J calls and clone size are those listed in that table; D and trimming were worked out from the DNA. The table records more than 2 million clones, approximately 96% of them present only once.

The sequenced sample was naive CD4+ T cells sorted from blood. Noted subset: CD45RA+ positively selected. This TCR came from a man aged 18 to 29 in good health. The gene calls are TRBV7-9 and TRBJ2-3; D is perhaps TRBD1 (6 bases). The CDR3 here is CASSPEGGTDTQYF. The CDR3 region has the DNA TGTGCCAGCAGCCCCGAGGGGGGCACAGATACGCAGTATTTT.